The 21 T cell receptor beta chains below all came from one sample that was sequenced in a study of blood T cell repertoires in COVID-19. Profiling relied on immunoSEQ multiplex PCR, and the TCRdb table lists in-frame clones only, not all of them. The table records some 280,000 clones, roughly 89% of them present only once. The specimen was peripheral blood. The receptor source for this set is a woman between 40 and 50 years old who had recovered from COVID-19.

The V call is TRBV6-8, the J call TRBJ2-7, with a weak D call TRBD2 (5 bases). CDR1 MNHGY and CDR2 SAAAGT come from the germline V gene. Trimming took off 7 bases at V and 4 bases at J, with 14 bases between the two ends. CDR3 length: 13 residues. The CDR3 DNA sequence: TGTGCCAGCACCTGTCGGCGGGTATACGAGCAGTACTTC. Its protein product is CASTCRRVYEQYF.

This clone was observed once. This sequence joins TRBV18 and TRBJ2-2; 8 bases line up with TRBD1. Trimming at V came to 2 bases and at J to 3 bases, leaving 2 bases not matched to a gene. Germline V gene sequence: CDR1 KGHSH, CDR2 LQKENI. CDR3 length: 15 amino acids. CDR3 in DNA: TGTGCCAGCTCACCATACAGGGGGGACACCGGGGAGCTGTTTTTT. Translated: CASSPYRGDTGELFF.

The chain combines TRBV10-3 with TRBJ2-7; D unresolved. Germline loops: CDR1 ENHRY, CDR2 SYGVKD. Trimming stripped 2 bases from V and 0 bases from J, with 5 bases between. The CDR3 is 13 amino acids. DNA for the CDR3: TGTGCCATCAGTGAGCAGGTCTCCTACGAGCAGTACTTC. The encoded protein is CAISEQVSYEQYF.

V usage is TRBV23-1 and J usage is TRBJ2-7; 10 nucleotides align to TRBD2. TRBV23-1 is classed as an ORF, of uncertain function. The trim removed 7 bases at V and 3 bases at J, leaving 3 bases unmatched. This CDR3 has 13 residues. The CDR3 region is CASTGLADYEQYF. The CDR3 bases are TGCGCCAGCACAGGACTAGCGGACTACGAGCAGTACTTC.

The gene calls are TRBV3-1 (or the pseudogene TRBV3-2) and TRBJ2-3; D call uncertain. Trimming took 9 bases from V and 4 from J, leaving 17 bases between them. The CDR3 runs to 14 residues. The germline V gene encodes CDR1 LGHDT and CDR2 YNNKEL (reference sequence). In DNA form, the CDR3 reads TGTGCCAGTGCCCGTAACTCGTACGCAGATACGCAGTATTTT. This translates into CASARNSYADTQYF.

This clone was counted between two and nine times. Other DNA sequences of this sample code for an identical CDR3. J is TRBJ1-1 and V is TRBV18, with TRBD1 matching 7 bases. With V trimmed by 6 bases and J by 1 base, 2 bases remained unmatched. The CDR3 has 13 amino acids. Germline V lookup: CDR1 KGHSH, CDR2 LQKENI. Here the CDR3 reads CASSGDRNTEAFF. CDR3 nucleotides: TGTGCCAGCTCGGGGGACAGGAACACTGAAGCTTTCTTT.

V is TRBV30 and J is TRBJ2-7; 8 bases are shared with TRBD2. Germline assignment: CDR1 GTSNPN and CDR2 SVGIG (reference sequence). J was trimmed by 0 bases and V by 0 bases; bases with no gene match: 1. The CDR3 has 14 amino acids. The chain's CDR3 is CAWSVLAVSYEQYF. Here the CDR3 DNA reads TGTGCCTGGAGTGTACTAGCGGTCTCCTACGAGCAGTACTTC.

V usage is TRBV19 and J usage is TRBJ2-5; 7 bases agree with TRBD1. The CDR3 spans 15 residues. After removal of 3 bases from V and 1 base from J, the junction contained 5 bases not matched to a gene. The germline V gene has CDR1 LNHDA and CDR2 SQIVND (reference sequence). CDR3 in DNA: TGTGCCAGTAGTATCTCTAGGGGGCGCCAAGAGACCCAGTACTTC. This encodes CASSISRGRQETQYF.

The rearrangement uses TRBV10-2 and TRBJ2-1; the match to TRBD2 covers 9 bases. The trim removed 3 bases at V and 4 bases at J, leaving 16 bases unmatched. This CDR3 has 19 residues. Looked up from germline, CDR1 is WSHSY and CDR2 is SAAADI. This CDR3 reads CASSDPLSGSLIKYNEQFF. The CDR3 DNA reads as TGCGCCAGCAGTGATCCCCTTAGCGGGAGTTTGATAAAATACAATGAGCAGTTCTTC.

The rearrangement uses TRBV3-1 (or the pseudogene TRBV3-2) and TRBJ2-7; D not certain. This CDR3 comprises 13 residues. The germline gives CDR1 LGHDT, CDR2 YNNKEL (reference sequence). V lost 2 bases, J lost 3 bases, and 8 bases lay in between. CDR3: CASSQIKSYEQYF. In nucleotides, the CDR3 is TGTGCCAGCAGCCAAATTAAGAGCTACGAGCAGTACTTC.

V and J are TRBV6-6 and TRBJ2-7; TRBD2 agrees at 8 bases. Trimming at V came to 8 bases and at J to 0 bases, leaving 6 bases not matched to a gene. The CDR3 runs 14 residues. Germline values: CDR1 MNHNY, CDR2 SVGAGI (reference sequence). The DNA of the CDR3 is TGTGCCAGCCTCGGGGGGGCAGGCTCCTACGAGCAGTACTTC. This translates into CASLGGAGSYEQYF.

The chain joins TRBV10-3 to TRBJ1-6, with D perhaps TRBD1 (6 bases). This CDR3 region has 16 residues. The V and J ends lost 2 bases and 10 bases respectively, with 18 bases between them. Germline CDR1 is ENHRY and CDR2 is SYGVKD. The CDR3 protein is CAISEEGGVGNSPLHF. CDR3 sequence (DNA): TGTGCCATCAGTGAGGAGGGGGGGGTCGGTAACTCACCCCTCCACTTT.

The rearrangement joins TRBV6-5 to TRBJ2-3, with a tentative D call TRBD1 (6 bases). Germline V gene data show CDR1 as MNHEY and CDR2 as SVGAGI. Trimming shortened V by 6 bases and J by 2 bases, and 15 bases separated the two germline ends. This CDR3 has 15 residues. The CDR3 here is CASRPNRANTDTQYF. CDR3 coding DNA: TGTGCCAGCAGACCAAACAGGGCTAACACAGATACGCAGTATTTT.

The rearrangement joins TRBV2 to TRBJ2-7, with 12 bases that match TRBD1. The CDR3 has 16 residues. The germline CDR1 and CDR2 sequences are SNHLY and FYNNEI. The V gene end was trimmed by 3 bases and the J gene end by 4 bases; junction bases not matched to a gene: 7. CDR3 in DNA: TGTGCCAGCAGTGATATGGGACAGGGGGCTCGGTACGAGCAGTACTTC. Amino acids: CASSDMGQGARYEQYF.

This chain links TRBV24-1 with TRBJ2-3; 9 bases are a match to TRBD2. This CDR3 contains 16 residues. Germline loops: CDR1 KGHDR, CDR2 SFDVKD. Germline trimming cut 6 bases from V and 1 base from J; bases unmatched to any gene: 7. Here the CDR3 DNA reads TGTGCCACCAGTCCCTTAGCGGGAGTAGGCACAGATACGCAGTATTTT. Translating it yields CATSPLAGVGTDTQYF.

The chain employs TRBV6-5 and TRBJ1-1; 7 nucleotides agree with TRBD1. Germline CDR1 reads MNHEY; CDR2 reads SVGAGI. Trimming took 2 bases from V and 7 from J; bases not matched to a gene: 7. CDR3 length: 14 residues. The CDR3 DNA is TGTGCCAGCAGTTACCCTGACAGGGCCGTTGAAGCTTTCTTT. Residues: CASSYPDRAVEAFF.

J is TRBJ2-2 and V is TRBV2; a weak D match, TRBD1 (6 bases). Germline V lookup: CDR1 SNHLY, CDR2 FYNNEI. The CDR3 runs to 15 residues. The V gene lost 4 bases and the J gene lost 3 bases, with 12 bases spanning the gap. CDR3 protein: CASSVIGGYTGELFF. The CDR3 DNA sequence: TGTGCCAGCAGTGTTATAGGGGGTTACACCGGGGAGCTGTTTTTT.

CDR3 nucleotides: TGTGCCAGCAGTTCCTACTCGGACTATGGCTACACCTTC. Residues: CASSSYSDYGYTF. The rearrangement links TRBV12-3 or TRBV12-4 to TRBJ1-2; D remains unclear. V was pared by 4 bases and J by 3 bases, with 9 bases between. The CDR3 is made up of 13 amino acids.

CDR3 in DNA: TGTGCCAGTAGCACCTCCGGGACTAGCAGGAACATTCAGTACTTC. Protein sequence: CASSTSGTSRNIQYF. The chain carries TRBV19 and TRBJ2-4, with TRBD2 matching 9 bases. The trim removed 6 bases at V and 7 bases at J, leaving 10 bases unmatched. Per the germline V gene, CDR1 is LNHDA and CDR2 is SQIVND (reference sequence). The CDR3 runs to 15 residues.

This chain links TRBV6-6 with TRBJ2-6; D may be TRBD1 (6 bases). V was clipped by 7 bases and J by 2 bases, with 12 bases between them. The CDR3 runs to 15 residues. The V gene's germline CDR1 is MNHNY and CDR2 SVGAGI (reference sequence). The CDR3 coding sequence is TGTGCCAGCACCTGGACAGAGGCTGGGGCCAACGTCCTGACTTTC. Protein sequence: CASTWTEAGANVLTF.

CDR3 protein: CASSFPGLAGTGELFF. The CDR3 bases are TGTGCCAGCAGCTTTCCGGGACTAGCGGGAACCGGGGAGCTGTTTTTT. The chain joins TRBV11-3 to TRBJ2-2, with 13 bases identical to TRBD2. CDR1 is SGHNT, CDR2 YENEEA, per germline. V lost 3 bases, J lost 5 bases, and 3 bases stayed unmatched. CDR3 length equals 16 residues.